This T cell receptor (beta chain) was captured by sequencing in a study of OX40 agonist ivuxolimab in advanced cancers. Background on the study: A diagnosis of hepatocellular carcinoma, melanoma, renal cell or head and neck cancer was present in dose-escalation patients.

Assay used: immunoSEQ multiplex PCR; TCRdb lists only in-frame clones, some missing. Of about 70,000 clones listed, about nine tenths were seen once; the top ten hold 2.8%. The receptor was isolated from an adult with an advanced solid tumor such as melanoma, head and neck, liver or kidney cancer. This sample comprised CD4+ or CD8+ T cells sorted from blood, obtained in a trial of the OX40 agonist ivuxolimab.

The CDR3 nucleotides are TGTGCCAGCTCGCGGGCGGATCACTATGGCTACACCTTC. Its protein is CASSRADHYGYTF. V gene TRBV28 combines with J gene TRBJ1-2; D is unresolved. Germline lookup yields CDR1 MDHEN and CDR2 SYDVKM. Trimming removed 8 bases from V and 3 bases from J, with 13 bases in between. This CDR3 has 13 amino acids.